This entry concerns a single TCR beta chain. As yet, its antigen is unknown. These data are taken from a study of T cell repertoires in cytomegalovirus infection. Turning to the study itself: Public TCR beta signature analysis indicated the presence of both CMV infection and matching HLA type.

TCRdb used MiXCR to reprocess the reads, holding one entry per CDR3 protein. In the table there are around 71,000 distinct CDR3 sequences, 20% to 25% of which are singletons. The CDR3 consists of 19 residues. Trimming at V came to 4 bases and at J to 2 bases, leaving 15 bases not matched to a gene. In germline, CDR1 is SGHTA, CDR2 FQGNSA. Whole-study results and caveats: HLA-C-restricted CMV clonotypes gave the most frequent clonotype in two of eight donors.

The chain recombines TRBV7-2 with TRBJ2-3; 10 positions match TRBD2. The origin of this receptor is a human donor in good health (CMV status not recorded). Some clones in this sample may be carry-over from other donors' samples. Sequencing was performed on CD8+ T cells from cultured PBMCs, taken from culture after CMV antigen stimulation. As DNA, the CDR3 is TGTGCCAGCAGCTCCCCAATAGCGGGGGGTCCCCCTATCACAGATACGCAGTATTTT. As protein: CASSSPIAGGPPITDTQYF.